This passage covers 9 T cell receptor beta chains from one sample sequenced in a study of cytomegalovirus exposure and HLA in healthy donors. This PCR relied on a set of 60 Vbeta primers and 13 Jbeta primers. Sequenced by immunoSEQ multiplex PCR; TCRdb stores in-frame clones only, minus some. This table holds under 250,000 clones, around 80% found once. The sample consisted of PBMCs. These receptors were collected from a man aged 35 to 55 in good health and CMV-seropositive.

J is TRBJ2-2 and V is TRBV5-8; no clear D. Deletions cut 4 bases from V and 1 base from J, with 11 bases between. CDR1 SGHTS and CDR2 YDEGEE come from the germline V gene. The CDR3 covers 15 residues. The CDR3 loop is CASSLQLVNTGELFF. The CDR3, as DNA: TGTGCCAGCAGCCTTCAACTGGTGAACACCGGGGAGCTGTTTTTT. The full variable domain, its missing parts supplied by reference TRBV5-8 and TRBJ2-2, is EAGVTQSPTHLIKTRGQQATLRCSPISGHTSVYWYQQALGLGLQFLLWYDEGEERNRGNFPPRFSGRQFPNYSSELNVNALELEDSALYLCASSLQLVNTGELFFGEGSRLTVL.

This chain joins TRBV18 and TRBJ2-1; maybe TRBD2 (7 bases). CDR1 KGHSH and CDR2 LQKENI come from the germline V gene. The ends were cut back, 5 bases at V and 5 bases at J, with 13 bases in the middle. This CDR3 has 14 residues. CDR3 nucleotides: TGTGCCAGCTCAGGGGGGGCAAGTAACAATGAGCAGTTCTTC. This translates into CASSGGASNNEQFF. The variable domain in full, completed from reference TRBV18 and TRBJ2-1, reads NAGVMQNPRHLVRRRGQEARLRCSPMKGHSHVYWYRQLPEEGLKFMVYLQKENIIDESGMPKERFSAEFPKEGPSILRIQQVVRGDSAAYFCASSGGASNNEQFFGPGTRLTVL.

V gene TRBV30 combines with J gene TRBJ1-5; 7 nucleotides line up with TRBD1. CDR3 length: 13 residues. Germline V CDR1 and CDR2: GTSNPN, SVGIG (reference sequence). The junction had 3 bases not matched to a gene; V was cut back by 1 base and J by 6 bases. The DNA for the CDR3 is TGTGCCTGGAGTGAGGGGGCCGGTCAGCCCCAGCATTTT. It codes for CAWSEGAGQPQHF.

In DNA form, the CDR3 reads TGTGCCAGCAGCTTGGGACTAGCGGGGGACAGGGCCAGTGAGCAGTTCTTC. Protein: CASSLGLAGDRASEQFF. The rearrangement uses TRBV7-6 and TRBJ2-1, with 14 bases aligning to TRBD2. Germline lookup yields CDR1 SGHVS and CDR2 FNYEAQ. This CDR3 spans 17 amino acids. V lost 3 bases, J lost 9 bases, and 10 bases stayed unmatched.

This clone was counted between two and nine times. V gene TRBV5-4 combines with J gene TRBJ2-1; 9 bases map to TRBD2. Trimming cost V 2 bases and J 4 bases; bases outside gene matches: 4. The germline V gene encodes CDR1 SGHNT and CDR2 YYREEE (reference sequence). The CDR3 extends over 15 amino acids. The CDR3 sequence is CASSFRLAEYNEQFF. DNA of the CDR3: TGTGCCAGCAGCTTCAGACTAGCGGAGTACAATGAGCAGTTCTTC.

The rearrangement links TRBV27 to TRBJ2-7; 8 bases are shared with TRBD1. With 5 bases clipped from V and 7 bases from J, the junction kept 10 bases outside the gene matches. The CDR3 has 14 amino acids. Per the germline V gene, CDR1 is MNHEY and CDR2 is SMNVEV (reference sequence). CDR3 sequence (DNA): TGTGCCAGCAGTCCCGGACAGGGATCGTGGGAGCAGTACGTC. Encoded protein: CASSPGQGSWEQYV.

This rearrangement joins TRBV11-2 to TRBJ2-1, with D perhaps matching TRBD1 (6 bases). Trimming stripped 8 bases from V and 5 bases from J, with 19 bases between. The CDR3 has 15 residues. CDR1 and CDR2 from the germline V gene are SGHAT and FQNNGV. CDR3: CASGSHRVWDNEQFF. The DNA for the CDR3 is TGTGCCAGCGGGTCCCACAGGGTTTGGGACAATGAGCAGTTCTTC.

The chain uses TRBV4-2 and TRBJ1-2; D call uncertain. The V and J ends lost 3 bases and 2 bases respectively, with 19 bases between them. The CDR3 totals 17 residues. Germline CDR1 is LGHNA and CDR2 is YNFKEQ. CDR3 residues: CASSQSGYGTRNYGYTF. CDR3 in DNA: TGTGCCAGCAGCCAGTCAGGTTACGGAACTAGGAACTATGGCTACACCTTC.

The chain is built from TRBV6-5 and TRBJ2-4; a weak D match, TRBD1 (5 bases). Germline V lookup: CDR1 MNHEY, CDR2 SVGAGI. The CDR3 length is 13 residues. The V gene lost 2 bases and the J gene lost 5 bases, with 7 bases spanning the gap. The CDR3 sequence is CASSYLQENIQYF. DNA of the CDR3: TGTGCCAGCAGTTACCTACAGGAAAACATTCAGTACTTC.